There are a few counts of the clone carrying this TCR beta chain. Its antigen is still unknown. These data are taken from a study of T cell repertoires in cytomegalovirus infection. TCRdb passed the reads through MiXCR, listing each CDR3 protein once. The table has 300,000 or so distinct CDR3 sequences, around a quarter seen once. The CDR3 covers 15 residues. Trimming at V came to 4 bases and at J to 2 bases, leaving 4 bases not matched to a gene. This sample comprised cultured PBMCs, obtained from culture after CMV antigen stimulation. This chain joins TRBV12-3 or TRBV12-4 and TRBJ1-5; 8 nucleotides align to TRBD1. The receptor was isolated from a human donor in good health (CMV status not recorded). Some clones in this sample may be carry-over from other donors' samples. As DNA, the CDR3 is TGTGCCAGCAGTTCCAGGGGGCAGGGCAATCAGCCCCAGCATTTT. It yields the protein CASSSRGQGNQPQHF.